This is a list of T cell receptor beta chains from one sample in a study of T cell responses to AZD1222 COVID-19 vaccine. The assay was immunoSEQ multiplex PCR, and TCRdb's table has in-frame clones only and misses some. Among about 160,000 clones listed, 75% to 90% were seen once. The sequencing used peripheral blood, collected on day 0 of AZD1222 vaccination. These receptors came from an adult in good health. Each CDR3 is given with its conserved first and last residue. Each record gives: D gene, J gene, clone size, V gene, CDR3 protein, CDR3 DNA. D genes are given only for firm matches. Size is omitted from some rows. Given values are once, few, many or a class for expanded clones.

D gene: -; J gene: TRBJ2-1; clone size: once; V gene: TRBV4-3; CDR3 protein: CASSPRDFIDEQFF; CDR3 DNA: TGCGCCAGCAGCCCGCGCGACTTCATCGATGAGCAGTTCTTC
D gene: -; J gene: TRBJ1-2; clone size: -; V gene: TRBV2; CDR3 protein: CASSDGYYGYTF; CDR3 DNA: TGTGCCAGCAGTGATGGCTACTATGGCTACACCTTC
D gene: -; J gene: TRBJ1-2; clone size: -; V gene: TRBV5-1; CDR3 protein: CASSLGTDGYTF; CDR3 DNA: TGCGCCAGCAGCTTGGGGACAGACGGCTACACCTTC
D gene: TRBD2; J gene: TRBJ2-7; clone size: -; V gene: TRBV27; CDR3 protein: CASSFQGGNEQYF; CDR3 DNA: TGTGCCAGCAGTTTCCAGGGAGGGAACGAGCAGTACTTC
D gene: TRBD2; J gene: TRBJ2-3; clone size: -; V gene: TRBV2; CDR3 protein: CASRLAGGSLTDTQYF; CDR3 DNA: TGTGCCAGCCGACTAGCGGGGGGTTCCCTCACAGATACGCAGTATTTT
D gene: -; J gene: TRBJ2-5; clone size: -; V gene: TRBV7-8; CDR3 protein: CASSPSGETQYF; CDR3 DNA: TGTGCCAGCAGCCCGTCCGGAGAGACCCAGTACTTC
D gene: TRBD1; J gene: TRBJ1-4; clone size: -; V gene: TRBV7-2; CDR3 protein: CASSRQGTNEKLFF; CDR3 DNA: TGTGCCAGCAGCAGACAGGGGACTAATGAAAAACTGTTTTTT
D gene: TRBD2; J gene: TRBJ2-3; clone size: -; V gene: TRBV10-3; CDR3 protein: CAIRELAGGPADTQYF; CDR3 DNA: TGTGCCATCAGGGAACTAGCGGGGGGGCCGGCAGATACGCAGTATTTT
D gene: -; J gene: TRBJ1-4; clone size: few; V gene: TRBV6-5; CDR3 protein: CASSYAQATNEKLFF; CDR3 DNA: TGTGCCAGCAGTTACGCGCAGGCAACTAATGAAAAACTGTTTTTT
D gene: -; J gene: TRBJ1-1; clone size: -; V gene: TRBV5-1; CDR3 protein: CASSLRGATEAFF; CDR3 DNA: TGCGCCAGCAGCTTAAGGGGAGCGACTGAAGCTTTCTTT
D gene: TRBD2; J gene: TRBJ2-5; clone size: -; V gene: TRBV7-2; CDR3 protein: CASCCGLAQTNQETQYF; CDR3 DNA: TGTGCCAGCTGTTGTGGACTAGCACAAACCAACCAAGAGACCCAGTACTTC
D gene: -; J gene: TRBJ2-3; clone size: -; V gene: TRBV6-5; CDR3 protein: CASSQRPTDTQYF; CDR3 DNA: TGTGCCAGCAGTCAGAGACCCACAGATACGCAGTATTTT
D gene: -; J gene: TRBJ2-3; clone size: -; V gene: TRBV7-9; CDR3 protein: CASSQVLGDTDTQYF; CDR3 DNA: TGTGCCAGCAGCCAGGTGTTAGGAGACACAGATACGCAGTATTTT
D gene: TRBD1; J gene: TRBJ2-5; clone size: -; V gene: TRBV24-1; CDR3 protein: CATSVGQGAWETQYF; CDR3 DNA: TGTGCCACCAGTGTCGGACAGGGGGCTTGGGAGACCCAGTACTTC
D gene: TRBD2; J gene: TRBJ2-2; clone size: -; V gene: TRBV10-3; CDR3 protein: CAISAGQGVRGDTGELFF; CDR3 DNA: TGTGCCATCAGTGCAGGACAAGGGGTCCGGGGGGACACCGGGGAGCTGTTTTTT
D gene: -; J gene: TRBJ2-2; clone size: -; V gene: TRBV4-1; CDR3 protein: CASSQVGTGELFF; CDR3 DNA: TGCGCCAGCAGCCAAGTAGGCACCGGGGAGCTGTTTTTT
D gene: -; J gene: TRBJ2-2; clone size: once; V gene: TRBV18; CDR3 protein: CASSPLEGTGELFF; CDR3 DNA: TGTGCCAGCTCCCCCCTGGAGGGCACCGGGGAGCTGTTTTTT
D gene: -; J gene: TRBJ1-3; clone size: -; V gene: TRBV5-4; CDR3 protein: CASSLGGTSGNTIYF; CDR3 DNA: TGTGCCAGCAGCTTGGGCGGGACCTCTGGAAACACCATATATTTT
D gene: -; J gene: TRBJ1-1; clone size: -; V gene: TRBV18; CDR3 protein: CASSLMYTEAFF; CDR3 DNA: TGTGCCAGCTCACTCATGTACACTGAAGCTTTCTTT
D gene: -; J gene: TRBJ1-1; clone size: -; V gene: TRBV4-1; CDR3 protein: CASSTRQINTEAFF; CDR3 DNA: TGCGCCAGCAGCACCCGACAGATTAACACTGAAGCTTTCTTT
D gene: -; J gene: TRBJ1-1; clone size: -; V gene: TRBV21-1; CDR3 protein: CASSTRRKVGNTEAFF; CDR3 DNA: TGTGCCAGCAGCACAAGGCGAAAGGTTGGGAACACTGAAGCTTTCTTT
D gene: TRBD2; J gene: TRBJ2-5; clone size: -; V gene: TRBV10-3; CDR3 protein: CAISASGGIQETQYF; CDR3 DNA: TGTGCCATCAGTGCCAGCGGGGGGATCCAAGAGACCCAGTACTTC
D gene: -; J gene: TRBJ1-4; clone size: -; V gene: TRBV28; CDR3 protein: CASSLGSTGEFGKLFF; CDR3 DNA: TGTGCCAGCAGTTTAGGCTCCACCGGGGAGTTTGGAAAACTGTTTTTT
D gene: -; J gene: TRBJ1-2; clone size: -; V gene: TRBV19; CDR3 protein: CASSVGAYGYTF; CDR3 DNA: TGTGCCAGTAGTGTAGGGGCCTATGGCTACACCTTC